These 24 T cell receptor beta chains came from one sample sequenced in a study of blood T cells in healthy people across ages. The authors ran a second PCR of roughly 6 to 12 cycles using a sample-barcoded 5' primer and a J-beta primer mix. In TCRdb, the 5' RACE reads were re-called with MiXCR into one record per CDR3 protein. The sample contains 850,000 to 1,000,000 distinct CDR3 sequences, under 50% of which appear only once. Material: blood. The receptors originated from a young man in good health.

The chain combines TRBV5-1 with TRBJ1-1; D may be TRBD1 (5 bases). V shed 3 bases and J shed 1 base, with 10 bases lying between them. There are 14 residues in the CDR3. Germline loops: CDR1 SGHRS, CDR2 YFSETQ. CDR3 region: CASSSLDRNTEAFF. The DNA of the CDR3 is TGCGCCAGCAGCTCCCTAGACAGGAACACTGAAGCTTTCTTT.

The chain couples TRBV7-3 to TRBJ2-7; 9 nucleotides agree with TRBD2. The CDR3 extends over 14 amino acids. The V gene end was trimmed by 5 bases and the J gene end by 5 bases; junction bases not matched to a gene: 7. Germline lookup yields CDR1 SGHTA and CDR2 FQGTGA. CDR3 loop: CASSPSGETNEQYF. DNA of the CDR3: TGTGCCAGCAGCCCTAGCGGGGAAACGAACGAGCAGTACTTC.

The table lists this clonotype with many counts. The chain is built from TRBV7-9 and TRBJ1-5, with a possible D match to TRBD1 (6 bases). The CDR3 is 16 amino acids. In germline, CDR1 is SEHNR, CDR2 FQNEAQ (reference sequence). V was cut by 2 bases and J by 2 bases, with 13 bases left in between. CDR3 region: CASSLSDPGGNQPQHF. The DNA of the CDR3 is TGTGCCAGCAGCTTATCCGATCCAGGGGGCAATCAGCCCCAGCATTTT.

This sequence joins TRBV5-6 and TRBJ2-5; 8 bases fit TRBD2. CDR3 size: 16 residues. V lost 1 base to trimming and J lost 1 base; unmatched junction nucleotides: 6. In germline, CDR1 is SGHDT, CDR2 YYEEEE. CDR3 loop: CASSLLAGPIQETQYF. As DNA, the CDR3 is TGTGCCAGCAGCTTGTTAGCGGGGCCTATCCAAGAGACCCAGTACTTC.

The chain recombines TRBV29-1 with TRBJ2-3; D is unclear. The length of the CDR3 is 12 residues. Germline V CDR1 and CDR2: SQVTM, ANQGSEA. V gave up 3 bases and J gave up 4 bases, with 8 bases separating them. CDR3 nucleotide sequence: TGCAGCGTTGACCTCCAGGCAGATACGCAGTATTTT. It codes for CSVDLQADTQYF.

Concerning this clonotype: Its ends do not fully match the called genes, so a read error is possible. V and J are TRBV20-1 and TRBJ1-2; no reliable D call. The germline gives CDR1 DFQATT, CDR2 SNEGSKA (reference sequence). This CDR3 contains 11 residues. This CDR3 reads CSAPHNYGCTF. CDR3 DNA: TGCAGTGCTCCGCACAATTATGGCTGCACCTTC.

CDR3 loop: CSARAGSGPYEQYF. CDR3 in DNA: TGCAGTGCTAGAGCAGGTAGCGGACCCTACGAGCAGTACTTC. The chain has TRBV20-1 and TRBJ2-7; D is possibly TRBD2 (6 bases). CDR1 and CDR2 from the germline V gene are DFQATT and SNEGSKA (reference sequence). Trimming removed 1 base at V and 2 bases at J, with 12 bases between. CDR3 length: 14 amino acids.

This clonotype has just a few counts. This chain joins TRBV20-1 and TRBJ2-7; D gene ambiguous. Germline assignment: CDR1 DFQATT and CDR2 SNEGSKA (reference sequence). V shed 6 bases and J shed 2 bases, with 8 bases lying between them. The CDR3 totals 11 residues. CDR3 sequence reads: CSALRPYEQYF. The DNA for the CDR3 is TGCAGTGCGCTGAGACCCTACGAGCAGTACTTC.

This clonotype showed up just a few times. The rearrangement joins TRBV13 to TRBJ1-1, with unresolved D. The CDR3 spans 12 residues. Trimming removed 5 bases from V and 3 bases from J, with 7 bases in between. CDR1 is PRHDT and CDR2 is FYEKMQ in the germline V gene (reference sequence). As DNA, the CDR3 is TGTGCCAGCAGCAGGGAGGACACTGAAGCTTTCTTT. Protein product: CASSREDTEAFF.

The chain couples TRBV20-1 to TRBJ2-7, with a possible D match to TRBD1 (6 bases). Trimming removed 7 bases from V and 6 bases from J, with 16 bases in between. Germline-derived CDR1 and CDR2 are DFQATT and SNEGSKA (reference sequence). The CDR3 extends over 12 amino acids. Written as DNA, the CDR3 is TGCAGTGGGGATGGACAGACCGTCGAGCAGTACTTC. As protein: CSGDGQTVEQYF.

The rearrangement uses TRBV10-3 and TRBJ2-7; 11 bases match TRBD1. Per germline, CDR1 ENHRY and CDR2 SYGVKD. The CDR3 extends over 16 amino acids. Losses at the gene ends were 0 bases for V and 3 bases for J; bases not matched to a gene: 4. In DNA, the CDR3 is TGTGCCATCAGTGAGTCGGGACAGGGGGGATACTACGAGCAGTACTTC. Amino acid sequence: CAISESGQGGYYEQYF.

This clonotype was seen only a few times. The chain employs TRBV11-1 and TRBJ2-5; 13 nucleotides line up with TRBD2. In germline, CDR1 is SGHAT, CDR2 FQDESV (reference sequence). J gave up 5 bases and V 6 bases, and 6 bases lay outside the gene matches. CDR3 length: 15 residues. The CDR3 nucleotides read TGTGCCAGCAGACGACTAGCGGGGGGCGCGGAGACCCAGTACTTC. This encodes CASRRLAGGAETQYF.

The V call is TRBV7-2, the J call TRBJ1-2, with 7 bases fitting TRBD1. This CDR3 region has 15 residues. CDR1 SGHTA and CDR2 FQGNSA come from the germline V gene. Losses at the gene ends were 5 bases for V and 2 bases for J; bases not matched to a gene: 8. The CDR3 spells CASSLNGQVNYGYTF. The CDR3, as DNA: TGTGCCAGCAGCCTTAACGGACAGGTGAACTATGGCTACACCTTC.

This chain connects TRBV30 to TRBJ2-5; no firm D call. The J call may be mistaken, given a closer DNA end match to TRBJ2-7. CDR3 length: 11 amino acids. Looked up from germline, CDR1 is GTSNPN and CDR2 is SVGIG (reference sequence). CDR3 residues: CAWSRSDEQYF. The DNA for the CDR3 is TGTGCCTGGAGTCGAAGCGACGAGCAGTACTTC.

The rearrangement uses TRBV27 and TRBJ2-3, with D perhaps TRBD1 (8 bases). The CDR3 consists of 18 residues. Germline assignment: CDR1 MNHEY and CDR2 SMNVEV (reference sequence). V was clipped by 6 bases and J by 6 bases, with 28 bases between them. The CDR3 sequence: CASRPDREGVGPRDTQYF. CDR3 bases: TGTGCCAGCAGACCGGACAGGGAGGGGGTAGGGCCGAGGGATACGCAGTATTTT.

This rearrangement joins TRBV5-1 to TRBJ2-3; the match to TRBD1 covers 12 bases. Germline V lookup: CDR1 SGHRS, CDR2 YFSETQ. The CDR3 extends over 16 amino acids. With 4 bases clipped from V and 8 bases from J, the junction kept 11 bases outside the gene matches. The CDR3 coding sequence is TGCGCCAGCAGCATCGGGACAGGGGGCAGCCCGGGTACGCAGTATTTT. Protein sequence: CASSIGTGGSPGTQYF.

The chain recombines TRBV7-2 with TRBJ2-4; 7 nucleotides align to TRBD2. The tail of the sequence fits TRBJ2-7 better, so the J call may be wrong. Germline assignment: CDR1 SGHTA and CDR2 FQGNSA. The length of the CDR3 is 15 residues. CDR3 residues: CASSLTTGGTYEQYF. CDR3 DNA sequence: TGTGCCAGCAGCTTAACTACGGGAGGAACCTACGAGCAGTACTTC.

This clonotype has more than one count but fewer than ten. This chain links TRBV4-1 with TRBJ2-5; a weak D match, TRBD1 (5 bases). The DNA end is more similar to TRBJ2-7, so the J call may be wrong. The V gene's germline CDR1 is MGHRA and CDR2 YSYEKL. CDR3 length: 12 residues. CDR3 sequence (DNA): TGCGCCAGCAGCGGGGCAAGCAACGAGCAGTACTTC. Encoded protein: CASSGASNEQYF.

The rearrangement uses TRBV20-1 and TRBJ2-5; TRBD2 aligns across 14 bases. V was clipped by 6 bases and J by 13 bases; unmatched bases: 25. There are 18 residues in the CDR3. Germline CDR1 is DFQATT and CDR2 is SNEGSKA (reference sequence). Here the CDR3 DNA reads TGCAGTGCCCCCCAGAGACTAGCGGGGGGGATATTAGCTACAAGGCGGTACTTC. This encodes CSAPQRLAGGILATRRYF.

This chain joins TRBV27 and TRBJ1-2; 11 bases are shared with TRBD1. V shed 11 bases, J shed 5 bases, and the junction held 7 bases outside the gene matches. Germline CDR1 MNHEY, CDR2 SMNVEV (reference sequence). This CDR3 is 13 amino acids long. DNA of the CDR3: TGTGCCGCCGAGGACAGGGGGCAATATGGCTACACCTTC. Translation gives CAAEDRGQYGYTF.

The chain links TRBV4-2 to TRBJ2-1; TRBD2 aligns across 8 bases. The CDR3 sequence is 16 residues long. Germline V gene sequence: CDR1 LGHNA, CDR2 YNFKEQ. V trimming: 0 bases; J trimming: 9 bases; junction bases outside the gene matches: 10. Here the CDR3 DNA reads TGTGCCAGCAGCCAAGATCCGGGACTAGGCCACAGTGAGCAGTTCTTC. Its translation is CASSQDPGLGHSEQFF.

The chain combines TRBV18 with TRBJ2-5, with D tentatively TRBD2 (6 bases). The end of the DNA aligns better with TRBJ2-7, so the J call may be wrong. The CDR3 spans 15 residues. Germline CDR1 and CDR2: KGHSH and LQKENI. CDR3 residues: CASSPFGQAGGEQYF. The CDR3 DNA reads as TGTGCCAGCTCACCATTTGGGCAGGCCGGGGGCGAGCAGTACTTC.

The sample holds one count of this clonotype. The chain recombines TRBV29-1 with TRBJ1-2; D is possibly TRBD1 (6 bases). This CDR3 has 11 residues. Germline CDR1 and CDR2: SQVTM and ANQGSEA. V lost 7 bases and J lost 6, with 12 bases in between. The CDR3 region is CSGGAGDGYTF. The DNA for the CDR3 is TGCAGCGGTGGGGCAGGGGATGGCTACACCTTC.

The CDR3 DNA reads TGTGCCAGCAGTCCGACTAGCGGGGGGGCGGAGACCCAGTACTTC. This translates into CASSPTSGGAETQYF. The chain carries TRBV7-2 and TRBJ2-5, with 14 nucleotides matching TRBD2. V gave up 6 bases and J gave up 5 bases; unmatched junction bases: 5. CDR3 length: 15 amino acids. Germline V gene lookup returns CDR1 SGHTA and CDR2 FQGNSA. The entire variable domain, with the rest obtained from reference TRBV7-2 and TRBJ2-5, is as follows: GAGVSQSPSNKVTEKGKDVELRCDPISGHTALYWYRQSLGQGLEFLIYFQGNSAPDKSGLPSDRFSAERTGGSVSTLTIQRTQQEDSAVYLCASSPTSGGAETQYFGPGTRLLVL.